This TCR beta chain originates from a study of a mutant IDH1 vaccine in newly diagnosed glioma. Study context: Vaccines began 4-6 weeks after radiotherapy alone, or with temozolomide cycles. Every participant had undergone radiotherapy, temozolomide, or both before, and most underwent both.

A note on this clone: Its antigen is undetermined.

Regarding time point: week 35, safety follow-up. The content of each vaccine dose was 300 ug of mutant IDH1 20-mer peptide, and topical imiquimod accompanied it. CDR3 size: 13 residues. Trimming pared 3 bases from V and 7 bases from J, leaving 12 bases between. Germline assignment: CDR1 GTSNPN and CDR2 SVGIG (reference sequence). Clones were read by immunoSEQ multiplex PCR, and TCRdb kept only the in-frame ones, dropping some. The repertoire holds some 71,000 clones, with around 87% as singletons. This sequence joins TRBV30 and TRBJ2-2; D perhaps matches TRBD1 (6 bases). The TCR was taken from a man aged 25-45 years with glioma. The source was PBMCs, collected from a glioma patient whose treatment included an IDH1 peptide vaccine. CDR3 sequence reads: CAWRSQGSGELFF. CDR3 bases: TGTGCCTGGAGAAGTCAGGGGAGCGGGGAGCTGTTTTTT.